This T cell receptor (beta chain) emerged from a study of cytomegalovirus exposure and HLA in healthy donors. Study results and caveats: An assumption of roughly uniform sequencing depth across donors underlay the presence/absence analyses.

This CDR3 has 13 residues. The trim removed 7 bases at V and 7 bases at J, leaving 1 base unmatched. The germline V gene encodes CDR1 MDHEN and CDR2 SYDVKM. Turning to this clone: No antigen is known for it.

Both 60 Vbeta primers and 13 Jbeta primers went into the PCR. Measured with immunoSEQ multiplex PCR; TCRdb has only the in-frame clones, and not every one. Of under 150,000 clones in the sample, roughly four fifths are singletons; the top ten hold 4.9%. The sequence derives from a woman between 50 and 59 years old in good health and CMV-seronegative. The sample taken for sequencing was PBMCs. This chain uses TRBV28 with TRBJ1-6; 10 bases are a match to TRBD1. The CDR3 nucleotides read TGTGCCAGCATGGACAGGGGGAATTCACCCCTCCACTTT. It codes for CASMDRGNSPLHF. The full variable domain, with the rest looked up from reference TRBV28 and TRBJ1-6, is DVKVTQSSRYLVKRTGEKVFLECVQDMDHENMFWYRQDPGLGLRLIYFSYDVKMKEKGDIPEGYSVSREKKERFSLILESASTNQTSMYLCASMDRGNSPLHFGNGTRLTVT.